This section outlines one T cell receptor beta chain sequence together with its context. Its matching antigen is unknown. The trim removed 4 bases at V and 4 bases at J, leaving 6 bases unmatched. This CDR3 comprises 16 residues. The germline CDR1 and CDR2 sequences are SGDLS and YYNGEE. Produced via immunoSEQ multiplex PCR; TCRdb's table is partial and in-frame only. The sample has under 2.5 million clones, around 92% seen once. This specimen comes from a study of shared clonotypes between healthy human individuals. Study findings and constraints: Non-shared clonotypes were found to have lower generation probabilities than the clonotypes that were shared by all four of the sorted-subset donors. Donors were few, which limited the genetic and exposure-history diversity represented. Memory subsets generally showed smaller estimated richness than naive subsets did.

All donors were healthy HIV-negative adults lacking recent acute infections or vaccinations. The chain couples TRBV9 to TRBJ2-5; 14 bases are shared with TRBD2. The TCR comes from a man younger than 35 in good health. Some clones in this sample may be carry-over from other donors' samples. The sequenced sample consisted of naive CD4+ T cells from PBMCs. Subset denoted: CD45RA+ positively selected. The CDR3 region has the DNA TGTGCCAGCAGCCGAACGACTAGCGGGAGGGGAGAGACCCAGTACTTC. It codes for CASSRTTSGRGETQYF.